These 26 T cell receptor beta chains originate from one sample sequenced in a study of identical twins. TCRdb processed the 5' RACE reads anew with MiXCR; each CDR3 protein has one entry. The sample lists some 1,600,000 distinct CDR3 sequences; under 35% were seen once. The sample taken for sequencing was cord blood. The receptor source for this set is a newborn girl in good health.

This clonotype was recorded once. The V call is TRBV30, the J call TRBJ2-1, with TRBD2 identical over 9 bases. Germline CDR1 reads GTSNPN; CDR2 reads SVGIG (reference sequence). This CDR3 spans 14 amino acids. The ends lost 7 bases at V and 4 bases at J; junction bases unmatched: 8. CDR3 amino acids: CASLPSGGYNEQFF. DNA for the CDR3: TGTGCCTCCCTCCCCAGCGGGGGGTACAATGAGCAGTTCTTC. The full variable domain, in which reference TRBV30 and TRBJ2-1 provide the parts outside the CDR3, is SQTIHQWPATLVQPVGSPLSLECTVEGTSNPNLYWYRQAAGRGLQLLFYSVGIGQISSEVPQNLSASRPQDRQFILSSKKLLLSDSGFYLCASLPSGGYNEQFFGPGTRLTVL.

V and J are TRBV6-1 and TRBJ2-2, with 12 bases lining up with TRBD2. V lost 6 bases, J lost 4 bases, and 15 bases stayed unmatched. Germline CDR1 MNHNS, CDR2 SASEGT. The CDR3 runs 19 residues. CDR3 loop: CASRGSGLAGFSSTGELFF. CDR3 nucleotide sequence: TGTGCCAGCAGAGGGTCTGGACTAGCGGGGTTTTCGAGCACCGGGGAGCTGTTTTTT.

The table lists this clonotype with many counts. V usage is TRBV4-2 and J usage is TRBJ2-1; 8 bases are a match to TRBD1. The CDR3 runs 15 residues. V dropped 5 bases and J dropped 4; count of bases not matched to a gene: 7. Germline V lookup: CDR1 LGHNA, CDR2 YNFKEQ. CDR3 residues: CASSLRQGPYNEQFF. The CDR3, as DNA: TGTGCCAGCAGCTTACGACAGGGGCCTTACAATGAGCAGTTCTTC.

This chain connects TRBV20-1 to TRBJ1-1; D possibly corresponds to TRBD1 (5 bases). The CDR3 covers 11 residues. V lost 3 bases and J lost 10, with 12 bases in between. Germline V gene data show CDR1 as DFQATT and CDR2 as SNEGSKA (reference sequence). For the CDR3, the DNA is TGCAGTGCTAGCCTGGGGCGTGGAGCTTTCTTT. Its translation: CSASLGRGAFF.

To note about this clonotype: This could be a read error, since a much larger clone is one nucleotide away. The chain carries TRBV28 and TRBJ2-7; no reliable D call. The germline V gene encodes CDR1 MDHEN and CDR2 SYDVKM. CDR3 size: 15 residues. Trimming took 2 bases from V and 3 from J, leaving 14 bases between them. The DNA for the CDR3 is TGTGCCAGCAGTTTAGTGGCAGGTAACTTCTACGAGCAGTACTTC. Its translation is CASSLVAGNFYEQYF.

Details on this clonotype: The junction and the germline gene differ at one end; a read error may be behind it. The rearrangement joins TRBV11-2 to TRBJ2-5, with D possibly matching TRBD2 (7 bases). The germline V gene has CDR1 SGHAT and CDR2 FQNNGV. The CDR3 has 16 residues. The DNA for the CDR3 is TGTGCCAGCAGCTCCCTTTCTCTGCGGGGGCAAGAGACCCGGTACTTC. Protein: CASSSLSLRGQETRYF.

This clonotype was observed a handful of times. The J gene is TRBJ2-7, the V gene TRBV13; TRBD1 aligns across 8 bases. The CDR3 is 16 residues long. J was trimmed by 2 bases and V by 2 bases; bases with no gene match: 8. Germline lookup yields CDR1 PRHDT and CDR2 FYEKMQ (reference sequence). The CDR3 spells CASSLLGQGAAYEQYF. The CDR3 nucleotides read TGTGCCAGCAGCTTATTAGGTCAGGGGGCAGCCTACGAGCAGTACTTC.

CDR3 sequence: CASSYDRVRTEAFF. The CDR3 DNA is TGTGCCAGCAGTTACGACAGGGTGAGGACTGAAGCTTTCTTT. The chain uses TRBV28 and TRBJ1-1; 7 nucleotides line up with TRBD1. Unmatched junction bases numbered 7, after V lost 4 bases and J lost 5 bases. The CDR3 runs to 14 residues. Per germline, CDR1 MDHEN and CDR2 SYDVKM.

This sequence joins TRBV6-2 or TRBV6-3 and TRBJ2-1, with a weak D call TRBD1 (6 bases). Trimming stripped 1 base from V and 0 bases from J, with 10 bases between. Germline V gene lookup returns CDR1 MNHEY and CDR2 SVGEGT. The length of the CDR3 is 16 residues. The CDR3 sequence: CASSYFGDTSYNEQFF. CDR3 sequence (DNA): TGTGCCAGCAGTTACTTTGGGGACACCTCCTACAATGAGCAGTTCTTC.

The sample holds many counts of this clonotype. The chain joins TRBV6-5 to TRBJ2-3; TRBD1 matches at 7 bases. Germline V gene data show CDR1 as MNHEY and CDR2 as SVGAGI. J lost 6 bases, V lost 3 bases, and 6 bases had no gene match. The CDR3 is made up of 14 amino acids. The CDR3 DNA follows: TGTGCCAGCAGTTATTCCAGGGGGAAGGATACGCAGTATTTT. Protein: CASSYSRGKDTQYF.

V gene TRBV12-3 or TRBV12-4 combines with J gene TRBJ2-7; possibly TRBD1 or TRBD2 for D (5 bases each). V gave up 6 bases and J gave up 2 bases, with 14 bases separating them. The CDR3 has 14 amino acids. The CDR3 spells CASRLGVHTYEQYF. DNA of the CDR3: TGTGCCAGCAGGTTGGGGGTCCACACCTACGAGCAGTACTTC.

The V gene is TRBV28, the J gene TRBJ1-4; TRBD1 is a possible D gene (5 bases). Germline V gene sequence: CDR1 MDHEN, CDR2 SYDVKM. The CDR3 spans 15 residues. The germline V and J ends were trimmed by 8 bases and 4 bases, with 17 bases remaining between them. CDR3: CASQRVTVGNEKLFF. The CDR3 nucleotides read TGTGCCAGCCAGCGGGTGACAGTGGGTAATGAAAAACTGTTTTTT.

The V and J genes are TRBV12-3 or TRBV12-4 and TRBJ2-1, with D perhaps TRBD1 (8 bases). There are 15 residues in the CDR3. V was pared by 3 bases and J by 7 bases, with 16 bases between. The CDR3 DNA reads TGTGCCAGCAGTTTCAGTGGACAGGGAGGGAATGAGCAGTTCTTC. It is translated as CASSFSGQGGNEQFF.

As to this clonotype: Germline and junction disagree at one end, which may indicate a read error. The V call is TRBV9, the J call TRBJ2-3; 8 bases are shared with TRBD2. The CDR3 spans 14 residues. The germline V gene has CDR1 SGDLS and CDR2 YYNGEE. The CDR3 bases are TGTGCCGGCAGCGTAAGGGAGCGGGGGAATACGCAGTATTTT. This sequence encodes CAGSVRERGNTQYF.

This clonotype was recorded a few times. The V call is TRBV28, the J call TRBJ2-7; 8 bases line up with TRBD2. Germline trimming cut 5 bases from V and 0 bases from J; bases unmatched to any gene: 9. The germline V gene encodes CDR1 MDHEN and CDR2 SYDVKM. The CDR3 runs to 16 residues. The CDR3 region has the DNA TGTGCCAGCAGTCCCCCATTTAGCGGGGTCTCCTACGAGCAGTACTTC. This translates into CASSPPFSGVSYEQYF.

The chain joins TRBV10-3 to TRBJ2-7, with D possibly matching TRBD1 (5 bases). Per germline, CDR1 ENHRY and CDR2 SYGVKD. V dropped 3 bases and J dropped 3 bases, with 12 bases sitting between them. The CDR3 is made up of 14 amino acids. This chain's CDR3 is CAISDPGRDYEQYF. The CDR3 DNA reads TGTGCCATCAGTGACCCCGGCAGGGACTACGAGCAGTACTTC.

CDR3 sequence: CASSQRQGPYQETQYF. The CDR3 DNA follows: TGCGCCAGCAGCCAAAGACAGGGTCCGTACCAAGAGACCCAGTACTTC. The V and J genes are TRBV4-1 and TRBJ2-5; 7 bases align to TRBD1. CDR1 and CDR2 (germline): MGHRA, YSYEKL. Germline trimming cut 2 bases from V and 0 bases from J; bases unmatched to any gene: 6. The CDR3 consists of 16 residues.

The gene calls are TRBV10-2 and TRBJ2-7; D ambiguous. Trimming removed 10 bases from V and 5 bases from J, with 18 bases in between. The germline gives CDR1 WSHSY, CDR2 SAAADI. This CDR3 comprises 13 residues. CDR3 region: CATTGVVSHEQYF. The CDR3 bases are TGCGCCACCACCGGAGTAGTGTCCCACGAGCAGTACTTC.

The chain links TRBV7-2 to TRBJ1-4; no clear D. Germline V gene sequence: CDR1 SGHTA, CDR2 FQGNSA. This CDR3 is 12 amino acids long. Between the trimmed V and J ends, which lost 3 bases and 10 bases, there was a span of 9 bases. The CDR3 here is CASSFLLRKLFF. Written as DNA, the CDR3 is TGTGCCAGCAGCTTCCTACTAAGAAAACTGTTTTTT.

The rearrangement joins TRBV28 to TRBJ1-5; D remains ambiguous. Trimming took off 2 bases at V and 5 bases at J, with 13 bases between the two ends. CDR1 MDHEN and CDR2 SYDVKM come from the germline V gene. The CDR3 has 15 residues. The CDR3 region is CASSLMLRWDQPQHF. In DNA form, the CDR3 reads TGTGCCAGCAGTTTAATGTTGAGATGGGATCAGCCCCAGCATTTT.

The chain has TRBV12-3 or TRBV12-4 and TRBJ1-1; tentative D call: TRBD1 (6 bases). V was clipped by 7 bases and J by 3 bases, with 12 bases between them. This CDR3 spans 13 amino acids. In DNA, the CDR3 is TGTGCCAGCATCAGCCGACAGGACACTGAAGCTTTCTTT. Translated, it gives CASISRQDTEAFF.

The rearrangement links TRBV28 to TRBJ2-5, with 10 bases identical to TRBD2. Germline V gene data show CDR1 as MDHEN and CDR2 as SYDVKM. Trimming at V came to 4 bases and at J to 11 bases, leaving 16 bases not matched to a gene. The CDR3 spans 16 residues. CDR3 in DNA: TGTGCCAGCAGTTCCATACTAGCGGGAACGGACAATGAGCAGTACTTC. Translation: CASSSILAGTDNEQYF.

V usage is TRBV6-5 and J usage is TRBJ1-2, with TRBD1 matching 9 bases. The germline CDR1 and CDR2 sequences are MNHEY and SVGAGI. The CDR3 is made up of 14 amino acids. Trimming removed 5 bases from V and 8 bases from J; junction bases left unmatched: 9. CDR3 nucleotide sequence: TGTGCCAGCAGTGATACGGGACAGGGAGGCGGCTACACCTTC. Residues: CASSDTGQGGGYTF.

The chain recombines TRBV5-1 with TRBJ1-1; 7 bases match TRBD1. J was trimmed by 6 bases and V by 2 bases; bases with no gene match: 7. The CDR3 loop spans 14 amino acids. Germline CDR1 and CDR2: SGHRS and YFSETQ. The CDR3: CASSLVVGQSEAFF. The CDR3 nucleotides are TGCGCCAGCAGCTTAGTGGTGGGACAGTCTGAAGCTTTCTTT.

The V gene is TRBV20-1, the J gene TRBJ2-5; D is unclear. CDR1 is DFQATT and CDR2 is SNEGSKA in the germline V gene (reference sequence). The ends were cut back, 0 bases at V and 2 bases at J, with 10 bases in the middle. This CDR3 contains 14 residues. The CDR3 region has the DNA TGCAGTGCTAGAGATCTCGGGCGGCAAGAGACCCAGTACTTC. It yields the protein CSARDLGRQETQYF.

This clonotype came up many times. This chain links TRBV4-2 with TRBJ2-7; 9 bases are shared with TRBD2. The V and J ends lost 1 base and 0 bases, in that order; junction bases with no gene match: 7. The germline gives CDR1 LGHNA, CDR2 YNFKEQ. The CDR3 has 17 amino acids. CDR3 coding DNA: TGTGCCAGCAGCCAAGTTAGTAGCGGGAGCTCCTCCTACGAGCAGTACTTC. Encoded protein: CASSQVSSGSSSYEQYF.